The 25 T cell receptor beta chains below come from one sample, sequenced in a study of T cell responses to AZD1222 COVID-19 vaccine. The assay was immunoSEQ multiplex PCR, and TCRdb's table has in-frame clones only and misses some. The table shows over 150,000 clones, with about 88% occurring only once. The specimen was peripheral blood, collected on day 0 of AZD1222 vaccination. The origin of the receptors is an adult in good health.

The chain is built from TRBV29-1 and TRBJ2-3, with 7 bases aligning to TRBD1. Germline V gives CDR1 SQVTM, CDR2 ANQGSEA. The CDR3 contains 13 residues. V lost 6 bases to trimming and J lost 1 base; unmatched junction nucleotides: 4. The CDR3: CSVRQGGTDTQYF. The CDR3 coding sequence is TGCAGCGTCCGTCAGGGGGGCACAGATACGCAGTATTTT.

Note on this clone: Different DNA sequences within this sample yield the same CDR3. The V call is TRBV19, the J call TRBJ2-7; TRBD1 matches 8 bases. This CDR3 is 15 amino acids long. V was clipped by 4 bases and J by 0 bases; unmatched bases: 5. Germline V lookup: CDR1 LNHDA, CDR2 SQIVND (reference sequence). CDR3: CASSRGQASSYEQYF. CDR3 sequence (DNA): TGTGCCAGTAGTAGGGGACAGGCGAGCTCCTACGAGCAGTACTTC. Full variable domain (outside the CDR3, taken from reference TRBV19 and TRBJ2-7): DGGITQSPKYLFRKEGQNVTLSCEQNLNHDAMYWYRQDPGQGLRLIYYSQIVNDFQKGDIAEGYSVSREKKESFPLTVTSAQKNPTAFYLCASSRGQASSYEQYFGPGTRLTVT.

This chain joins TRBV7-2 and TRBJ1-2, with D perhaps TRBD1 (5 bases). The CDR3 spans 15 residues. Germline values: CDR1 SGHTA, CDR2 FQGNSA. V lost 1 base and J lost 4, with 13 bases in between. The CDR3 here is CASSLVKGSSYGYTF. Here the CDR3 DNA reads TGTGCCAGCAGCTTAGTTAAGGGGAGTAGCTATGGCTACACCTTC.

The rearrangement joins TRBV30 to TRBJ2-2, with a possible D match to TRBD1 (6 bases). In germline, CDR1 is GTSNPN, CDR2 SVGIG (reference sequence). V was cut by 3 bases and J by 3 bases, with 20 bases left in between. This CDR3 has 17 residues. The CDR3, as DNA: TGTGCCTGGAGACCAAACCGAGGGGGTTCGGACACCGGGGAGCTGTTTTTT. Amino acids: CAWRPNRGGSDTGELFF.

This chain links TRBV30 with TRBJ2-7, with D perhaps matching TRBD2 (6 bases). CDR1 GTSNPN and CDR2 SVGIG come from the germline V gene (reference sequence). The length of the CDR3 is 15 residues. Deletions cut 1 base from V and 3 bases from J, with 16 bases between. The CDR3 protein is CAWSAGGVGLYEQYF. CDR3 nucleotides: TGTGCCTGGAGTGCAGGCGGGGTCGGCCTCTACGAGCAGTACTTC.

V usage is TRBV3-1 (or the pseudogene TRBV3-2) and J usage is TRBJ2-1; 10 nucleotides align to TRBD2. Germline-derived CDR1 and CDR2 are LGHDT and YNNKEL (reference sequence). J was trimmed by 9 bases and V by 4 bases; bases with no gene match: 6. CDR3 length: 14 residues. The CDR3 spells CASSLAGGRVEQFF. CDR3 DNA sequence: TGTGCCAGCAGCCTAGCGGGAGGTAGGGTTGAGCAGTTCTTC.

This clone came up a few times. J is TRBJ2-5 and V is TRBV7-2; D is possibly TRBD2 (5 bases). Germline V gene data show CDR1 as SGHTA and CDR2 as FQGNSA. Deletions cut 3 bases from V and 5 bases from J, with 13 bases between. CDR3 size: 14 residues. The CDR3 reads CASSFGGDLETQYF. The CDR3 nucleotides are TGTGCCAGCAGCTTTGGAGGAGATTTGGAGACCCAGTACTTC.

DNA of the CDR3: TGTGCCAGCAGCGCCCGGGACAGATCCTACGAGCAGTACTTC. This encodes CASSARDRSYEQYF. The chain recombines TRBV7-9 with TRBJ2-7, with TRBD1 matching 7 bases. V lost 5 bases and J lost 1; bases outside the gene matches: 5. CDR3 length: 14 amino acids. Looked up from germline, CDR1 is SEHNR and CDR2 is FQNEAQ (reference sequence).

This clone appeared a few times. The genes are TRBV9 and TRBJ1-1, with D possibly being TRBD1 (6 bases). This CDR3 has 14 amino acids. Germline CDR1 and CDR2: SGDLS and YYNGEE. V was pared by 4 bases and J by 3 bases, with 13 bases between. This CDR3 reads CASSPGGGYTEAFF. CDR3 in DNA: TGTGCCAGCAGCCCGGGAGGGGGTTACACTGAAGCTTTCTTT.

The chain recombines TRBV9 with TRBJ1-1; D might be TRBD1 (5 bases). CDR1 and CDR2 from the germline V gene are SGDLS and YYNGEE. There are 14 residues in the CDR3. Trimming cost V 4 bases and J 7 bases, with 17 bases left between them. The CDR3 DNA reads TGTGCCAGCAGCAAGGGACGTATAGAATATGAAGCTTTCTTT. This encodes CASSKGRIEYEAFF.

The chain couples TRBV7-9 to TRBJ1-2, with D tentatively TRBD1 (5 bases). The CDR3 consists of 16 residues. Trimming left V 3 bases short and J 0 bases short, with 14 bases between. CDR1 is SEHNR, CDR2 FQNEAQ, per germline (reference sequence). The CDR3: CASSFAGRGANYGYTF. In nucleotides, the CDR3 is TGTGCCAGCAGCTTTGCAGGGCGGGGAGCTAACTATGGCTACACCTTC.

The chain carries TRBV9 and TRBJ2-7; the D gene is possibly TRBD2 (5 bases). Germline CDR1 and CDR2: SGDLS and YYNGEE. Trimming shortened V by 0 bases and J by 2 bases, and 12 bases separated the two germline ends. The CDR3 is 15 amino acids. The CDR3 DNA sequence: TGTGCCAGCAGCGTAGATGAGGGCCCAACCTACGAGCAGTACTTC. Translation: CASSVDEGPTYEQYF.

This sequence joins TRBV29-1 and TRBJ2-7; perhaps D is TRBD1 or TRBD2 (6 bases each). In germline, CDR1 is SQVTM, CDR2 ANQGSEA. The CDR3 contains 12 residues. Trimming took off 4 bases at V and 7 bases at J, with 14 bases between the two ends. DNA for the CDR3: TGCAGCGTTGTTTCGGGGGCGGGAGAGCAGTACTTC. This sequence encodes CSVVSGAGEQYF.

In nucleotides, the CDR3 is TGTGCCAGCAGCTTGGAAGACGACAGGTGGGACACAGATACGCAGTATTTT. It translates to CASSLEDDRWDTDTQYF. The rearrangement joins TRBV5-4 to TRBJ2-3; D possibly corresponds to TRBD1 (6 bases). The CDR3 length is 17 residues. Germline V gene lookup returns CDR1 SGHNT and CDR2 YYREEE (reference sequence). V was clipped by 0 bases and J by 2 bases, with 16 bases between them. Full variable domain (remainder filled in from reference TRBV5-4 and TRBJ2-3): ETGVTQSPTHLIKTRGQQVTLRCSSQSGHNTVSWYQQALGQGPQFIFQYYREEENGRGNFPPRFSGLQFPNYSSELNVNALELDDSALYLCASSLEDDRWDTDTQYFGPGTRLTVL.

This clone has just a few counts. This chain joins TRBV5-1 and TRBJ1-1; weak D call: TRBD1 (6 bases). CDR3 length: 16 residues. V was shortened by 3 bases and J by 5 bases, with 20 bases between the two germline ends. Germline lookup yields CDR1 SGHRS and CDR2 YFSETQ. The CDR3 DNA follows: TGCGCCAGCAGCTCGCCGTCAGGGGCCCCATCGACTGAAGCTTTCTTT. It specifies CASSSPSGAPSTEAFF.

V usage is TRBV7-9 and J usage is TRBJ2-1; 7 bases line up with TRBD2. With V trimmed by 5 bases and J by 7 bases, 11 bases remained unmatched. This CDR3 has 15 amino acids. The germline gives CDR1 SEHNR, CDR2 FQNEAQ (reference sequence). CDR3: CASSSRDYRTNEQFF. CDR3 nucleotide sequence: TGTGCCAGCAGCAGCCGGGACTACCGGACTAATGAGCAGTTCTTC.

This chain links TRBV7-9 with TRBJ2-7, with D possibly matching TRBD1 (6 bases). V shed 6 bases and J shed 3 bases, with 21 bases lying between them. CDR3 length equals 16 residues. In germline, CDR1 is SEHNR, CDR2 FQNEAQ (reference sequence). DNA for the CDR3: TGTGCCAGCAGTTTGAGACGAACAGGACAGCTCTACGAGCAGTACTTC. Protein product: CASSLRRTGQLYEQYF.

This chain links TRBV5-1 with TRBJ1-1; D unresolved. The CDR3 spans 11 residues. Germline values: CDR1 SGHRS, CDR2 YFSETQ. Trimming stripped 3 bases from V and 7 bases from J, with 7 bases between. In nucleotides, the CDR3 is TGCGCCAGCAGCTCCCAGATTGAAGCTTTCTTT. This codes for CASSSQIEAFF.

The rearrangement uses TRBV28 and TRBJ1-5; no reliable D call. The CDR3 is made up of 15 amino acids. The V gene lost 2 bases and the J gene lost 7 bases, with 15 bases spanning the gap. Germline loops: CDR1 MDHEN, CDR2 SYDVKM. CDR3 sequence: CASSLGLGYRQPQHF. The CDR3 region has the DNA TGTGCCAGCAGTTTAGGTCTGGGGTATCGCCAGCCCCAGCATTTT.

This clone has a single count. The J gene is TRBJ2-3, the V gene TRBV19, with D hard to call. Germline CDR1 LNHDA, CDR2 SQIVND (reference sequence). Trimming took 0 bases from V and 4 from J, leaving 8 bases between them. The CDR3 is 14 amino acids. Written as DNA, the CDR3 is TGTGCCAGTAGTATAGATTCTGCGGCAGATACGCAGTATTTT. Protein product: CASSIDSAADTQYF. Combining the CDR3 with reference TRBV19 and TRBJ2-3 gives the whole variable domain DGGITQSPKYLFRKEGQNVTLSCEQNLNHDAMYWYRQDPGQGLRLIYYSQIVNDFQKGDIAEGYSVSREKKESFPLTVTSAQKNPTAFYLCASSIDSAADTQYFGPGTRLTVL.

The chain has TRBV19 and TRBJ1-1; D call uncertain. The CDR3 loop spans 14 amino acids. Trimming left V 7 bases short and J 4 bases short, with 16 bases between. The germline V gene has CDR1 LNHDA and CDR2 SQIVND (reference sequence). Here the CDR3 reads CASIPRDRGTEAFF. As DNA, the CDR3 is TGTGCCAGTATCCCTAGGGATCGGGGCACTGAAGCTTTCTTT.

This clone was seen once. The rearrangement joins TRBV6-5 to TRBJ2-6, with D perhaps matching TRBD2 (6 bases). Germline values: CDR1 MNHEY, CDR2 SVGAGI. Trimming cost V 11 bases and J 2 bases, with 10 bases left between them. This CDR3 contains 13 residues. The CDR3 sequence is CAGGVAGANVLTF. The CDR3 coding sequence is TGTGCCGGAGGGGTCGCTGGGGCCAACGTCCTGACTTTC.

This clone occurred once. V usage is TRBV29-1 and J usage is TRBJ1-1; D unclear. Germline CDR1 reads SQVTM; CDR2 reads ANQGSEA. The ends were cut back, 3 bases at V and 1 base at J, with 6 bases in the middle. The length of the CDR3 is 12 residues. The CDR3 sequence: CSVDRTNTEAFF. The CDR3 DNA follows: TGCAGCGTTGATCGGACGAACACTGAAGCTTTCTTT.

The chain recombines TRBV27 with TRBJ1-2, with 7 bases identical to TRBD1. There are 12 residues in the CDR3. In germline, CDR1 is MNHEY, CDR2 SMNVEV (reference sequence). Trimming at V came to 6 bases and at J to 4 bases, leaving 2 bases not matched to a gene. The CDR3 protein is CASRTGIYGYTF. The CDR3, as DNA: TGTGCCAGCAGGACAGGGATCTATGGCTACACCTTC.

The J gene is TRBJ2-7, the V gene TRBV7-3; TRBD1 agrees at 8 bases. The germline CDR1 and CDR2 sequences are SGHTA and FQGTGA. There are 13 residues in the CDR3. J was trimmed by 5 bases and V by 4 bases; bases with no gene match: 4. In DNA form, the CDR3 reads TGTGCCAGCAGCTCCGGACAGGGTAACGAGCAGTACTTC. It codes for CASSSGQGNEQYF.